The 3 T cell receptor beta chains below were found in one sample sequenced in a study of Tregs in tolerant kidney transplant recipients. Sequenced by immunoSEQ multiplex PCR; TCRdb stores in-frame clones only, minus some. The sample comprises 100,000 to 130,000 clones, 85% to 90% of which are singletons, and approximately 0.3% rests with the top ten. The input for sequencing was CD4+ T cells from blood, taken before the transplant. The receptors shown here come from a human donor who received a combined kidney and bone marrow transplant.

CDR3 in DNA: TGTGCCAGCAGCACCTCGAGGGACAGGTTGGTTATGAACACTGAAGCTTTCTTT. As protein: CASSTSRDRLVMNTEAFF. The gene calls are TRBV9 and TRBJ1-1; 8 nucleotides align to TRBD1. Germline lookup yields CDR1 SGDLS and CDR2 YYNGEE. Trimming cost V 4 bases and J 0 bases; bases outside gene matches: 14. The CDR3 contains 18 residues. The entire variable domain, with the rest obtained from reference TRBV9 and TRBJ1-1, is as follows: DSGVTQTPKHLITATGQRVTLRCSPRSGDLSVYWYQQSLDQGLQFLIQYYNGEERAKGNILERFSAQQFPDLHSELNLSSLELGDSALYFCASSTSRDRLVMNTEAFFGQGTRLTVV.

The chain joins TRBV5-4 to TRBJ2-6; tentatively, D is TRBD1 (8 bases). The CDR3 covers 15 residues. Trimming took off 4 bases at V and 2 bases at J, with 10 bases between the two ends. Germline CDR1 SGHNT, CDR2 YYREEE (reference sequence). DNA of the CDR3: TGTGCCAGCAGCACAGGGGGGGCTGGGGCCAACGTCCTGACTTTC. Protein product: CASSTGGAGANVLTF.

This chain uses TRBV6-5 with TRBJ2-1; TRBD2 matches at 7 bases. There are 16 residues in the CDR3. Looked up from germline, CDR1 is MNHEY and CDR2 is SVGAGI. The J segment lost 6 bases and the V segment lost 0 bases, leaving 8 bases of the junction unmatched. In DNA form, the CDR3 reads TGTGCCAGCAGTTACTCCAGCGGCTCGGGGGGCAATGAGCAGTTCTTC. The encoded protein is CASSYSSGSGGNEQFF.